This T cell receptor (beta chain) stems from a study of T-cell reconstitution after alpha-beta-depleted transplantation in children. The library targeted TCRbeta and was prepared with unique molecular identifiers. TCRdb used MiXCR to reprocess the PCR reads, holding one entry per CDR3 protein. The top ten hold approximately 15% of the sample, which has 70,000 to 95,000 distinct CDR3 sequences, roughly an eighth seen once. This clonotype occurred many times. CDR1 and CDR2 from the germline V gene are SNHLY and FYNNEI. Trimming at V came to 6 bases and at J to 1 base, leaving 12 bases not matched to a gene. The length of the CDR3 is 18 residues.

This clonotype originated in a human donor who donated a stem cell graft to a child with inherited bone marrow failure. Specimen: PBMCs from the stem cell graft donor, collected from the stem cell graft. V is TRBV2 and J is TRBJ2-6; 7 bases map to TRBD1. The CDR3, as DNA: TGTGCCAGCAGCCGCCCAGGGGGAGATGGGTCTGGGGCCAACGTCCTGACTTTC. It specifies CASSRPGGDGSGANVLTF.